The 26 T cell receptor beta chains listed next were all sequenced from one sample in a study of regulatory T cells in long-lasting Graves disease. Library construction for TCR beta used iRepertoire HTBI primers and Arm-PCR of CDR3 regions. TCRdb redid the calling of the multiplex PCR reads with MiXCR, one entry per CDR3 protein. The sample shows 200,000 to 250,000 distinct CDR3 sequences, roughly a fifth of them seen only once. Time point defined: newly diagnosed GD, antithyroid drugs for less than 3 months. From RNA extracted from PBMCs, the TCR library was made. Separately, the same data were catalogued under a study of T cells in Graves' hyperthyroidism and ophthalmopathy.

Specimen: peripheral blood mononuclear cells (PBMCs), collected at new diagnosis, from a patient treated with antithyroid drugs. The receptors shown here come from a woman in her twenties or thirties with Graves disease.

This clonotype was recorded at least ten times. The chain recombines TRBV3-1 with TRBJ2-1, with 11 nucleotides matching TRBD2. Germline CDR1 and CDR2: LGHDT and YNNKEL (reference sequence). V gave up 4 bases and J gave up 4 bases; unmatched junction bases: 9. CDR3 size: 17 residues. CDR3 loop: CASSLHLGTSGYNEQFF. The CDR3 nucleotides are TGTGCCAGCAGCCTCCACCTAGGGACTAGCGGATACAATGAGCAGTTCTTC.

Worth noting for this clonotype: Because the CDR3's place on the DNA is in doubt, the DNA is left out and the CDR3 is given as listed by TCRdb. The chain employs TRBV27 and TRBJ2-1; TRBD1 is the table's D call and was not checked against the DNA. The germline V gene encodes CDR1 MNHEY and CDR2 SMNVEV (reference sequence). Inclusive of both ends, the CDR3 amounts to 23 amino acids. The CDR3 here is CASSLETGTTYEQYFGPGNEQFF.

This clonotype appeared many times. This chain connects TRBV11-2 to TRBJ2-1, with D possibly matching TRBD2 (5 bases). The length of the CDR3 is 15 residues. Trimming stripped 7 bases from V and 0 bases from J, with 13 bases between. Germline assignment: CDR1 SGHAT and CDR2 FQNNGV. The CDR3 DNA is TGTGCCAGCACCTGGACTGCAAGCTCCTACAATGAGCAGTTCTTC. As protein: CASTWTASSYNEQFF.

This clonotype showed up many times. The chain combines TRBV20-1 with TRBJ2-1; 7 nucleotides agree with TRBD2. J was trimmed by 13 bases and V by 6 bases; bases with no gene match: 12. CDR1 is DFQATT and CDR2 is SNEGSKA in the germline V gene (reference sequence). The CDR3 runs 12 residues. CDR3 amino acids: CSAEPVGLDQFF. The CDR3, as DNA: TGCAGTGCCGAACCGGTAGGACTAGATCAGTTCTTC.

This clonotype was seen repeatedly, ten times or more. CDR3 region: CATSRELGSSHEQFF. CDR3 nucleotide sequence: TGTGCCACCAGCAGAGAACTCGGAAGCTCCCATGAGCAGTTCTTC. This rearrangement joins TRBV15 to TRBJ2-1; D not resolved. Trimming pared 0 bases from V and 8 bases from J, leaving 14 bases between. The CDR3 contains 15 residues. Germline assignment: CDR1 LNHNV and CDR2 YYDKDF (reference sequence).

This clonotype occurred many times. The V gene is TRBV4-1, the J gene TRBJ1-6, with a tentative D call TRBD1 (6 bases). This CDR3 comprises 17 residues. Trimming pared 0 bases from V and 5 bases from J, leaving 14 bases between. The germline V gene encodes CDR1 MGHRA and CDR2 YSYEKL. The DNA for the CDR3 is TGCGCCAGCAGCCAAGATTCGATGGGGGCTAATAATTCACCCCTCCACTTT. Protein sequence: CASSQDSMGANNSPLHF.

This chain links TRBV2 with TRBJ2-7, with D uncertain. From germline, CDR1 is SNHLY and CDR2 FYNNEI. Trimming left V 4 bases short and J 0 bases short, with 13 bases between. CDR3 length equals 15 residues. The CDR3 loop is CASSVGAESSYEQYF. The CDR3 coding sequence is TGTGCCAGCAGTGTAGGAGCCGAAAGCTCCTACGAGCAGTACTTC.

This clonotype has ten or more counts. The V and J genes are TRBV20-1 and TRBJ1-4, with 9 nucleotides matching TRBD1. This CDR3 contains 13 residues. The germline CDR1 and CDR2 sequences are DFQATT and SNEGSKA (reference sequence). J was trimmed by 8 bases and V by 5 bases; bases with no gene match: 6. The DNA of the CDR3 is TGCAGTGCTGGACCGGGACAGGGCGAAAAACTGTTTTTT. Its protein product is CSAGPGQGEKLFF.

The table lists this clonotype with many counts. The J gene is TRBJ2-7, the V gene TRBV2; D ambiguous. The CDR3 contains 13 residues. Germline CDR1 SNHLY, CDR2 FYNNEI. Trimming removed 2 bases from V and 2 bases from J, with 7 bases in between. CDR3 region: CASSELRTYEQYF. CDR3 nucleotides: TGTGCCAGCAGTGAACTCAGAACCTACGAGCAGTACTTC.

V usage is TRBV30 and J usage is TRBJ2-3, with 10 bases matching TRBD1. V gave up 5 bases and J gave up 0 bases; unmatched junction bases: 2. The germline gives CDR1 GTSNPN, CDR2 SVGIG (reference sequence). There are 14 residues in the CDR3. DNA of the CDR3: TGTGCCTGGGGGACAGGGGCCAGCACAGATACGCAGTATTTT. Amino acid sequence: CAWGTGASTDTQYF.

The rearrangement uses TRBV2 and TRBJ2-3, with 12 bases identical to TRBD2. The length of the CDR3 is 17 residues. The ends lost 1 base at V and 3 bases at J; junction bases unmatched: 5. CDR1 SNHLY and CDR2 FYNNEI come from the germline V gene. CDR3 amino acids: CASSEGLAGGPTDTQYF. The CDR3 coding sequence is TGTGCCAGCAGTGAAGGGCTAGCGGGAGGGCCGACAGATACGCAGTATTTT. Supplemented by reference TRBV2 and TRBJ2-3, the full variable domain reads EPEVTQTPSHQVTQMGQEVILRCVPISNHLYFYWYRQILGQKVEFLVSFYNNEISEKSEIFDDQFSVERPDGSNFTLKIRSTKLEDSAMYFCASSEGLAGGPTDTQYFGPGTRLTVL.

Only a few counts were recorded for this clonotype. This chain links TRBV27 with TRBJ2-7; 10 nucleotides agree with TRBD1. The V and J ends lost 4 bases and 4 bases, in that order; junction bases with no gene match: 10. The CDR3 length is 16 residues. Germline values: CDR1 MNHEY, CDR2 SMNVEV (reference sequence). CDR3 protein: CASSSSDRGHGYEQYF. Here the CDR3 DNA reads TGTGCCAGCAGTTCTTCAGACAGGGGGCACGGGTACGAGCAGTACTTC.

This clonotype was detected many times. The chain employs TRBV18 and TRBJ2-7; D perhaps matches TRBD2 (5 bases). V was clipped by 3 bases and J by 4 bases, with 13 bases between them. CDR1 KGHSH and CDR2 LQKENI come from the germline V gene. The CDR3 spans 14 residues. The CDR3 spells CASSPPGREYEQYF. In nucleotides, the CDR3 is TGTGCCAGCTCACCCCCTGGACGGGAATACGAGCAGTACTTC.

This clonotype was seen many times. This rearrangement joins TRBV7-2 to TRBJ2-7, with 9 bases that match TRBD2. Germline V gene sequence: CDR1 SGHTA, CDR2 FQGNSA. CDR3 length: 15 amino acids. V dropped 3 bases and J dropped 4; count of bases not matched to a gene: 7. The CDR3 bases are TGTGCCAGCAGCTTTGGGGCTAGCGGGAATTACGAGCAGTACTTC. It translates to CASSFGASGNYEQYF.

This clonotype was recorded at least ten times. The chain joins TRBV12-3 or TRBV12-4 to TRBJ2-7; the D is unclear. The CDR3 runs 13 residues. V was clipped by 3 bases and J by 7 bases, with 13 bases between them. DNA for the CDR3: TGTGCCAGCAGTTTTTCCAGGCCGCAAGAGCAGTACTTC. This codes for CASSFSRPQEQYF.

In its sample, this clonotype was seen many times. Written as DNA, the CDR3 is TGTGCCAGCAGTGAAGTCAGGAAGGCTTTCTTT. This gives the protein CASSEVRKAFF. The V call is TRBV6-1, the J call TRBJ1-1, with unresolved D. This CDR3 region has 11 residues. CDR1 MNHNS and CDR2 SASEGT come from the germline V gene. Trimming took off 1 base at V and 11 bases at J, with 8 bases between the two ends.

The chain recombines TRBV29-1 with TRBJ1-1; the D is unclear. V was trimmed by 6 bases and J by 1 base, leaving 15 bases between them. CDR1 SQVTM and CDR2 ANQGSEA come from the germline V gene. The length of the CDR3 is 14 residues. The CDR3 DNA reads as TGCAGCGTGCTCAGTAAACGGAGGAACACTGAAGCTTTCTTT. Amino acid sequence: CSVLSKRRNTEAFF.

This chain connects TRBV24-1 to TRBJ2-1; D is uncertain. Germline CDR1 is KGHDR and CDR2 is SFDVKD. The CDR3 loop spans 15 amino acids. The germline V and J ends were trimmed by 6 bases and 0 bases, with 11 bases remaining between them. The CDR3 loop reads CATSPGSFSYNEQFF. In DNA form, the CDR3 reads TGTGCCACCAGTCCTGGCTCATTCTCCTACAATGAGCAGTTCTTC.

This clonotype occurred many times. The CDR3 nucleotides are TGTGCCAGCAGAGCGGGAGGCACAGATACGCAGTATTTT. Its protein product is CASRAGGTDTQYF. This chain connects TRBV2 to TRBJ2-3; 8 bases are shared with TRBD2. V lost 6 bases and J lost 1; bases outside the gene matches: 0. The CDR3 length is 13 residues. The germline V gene encodes CDR1 SNHLY and CDR2 FYNNEI.

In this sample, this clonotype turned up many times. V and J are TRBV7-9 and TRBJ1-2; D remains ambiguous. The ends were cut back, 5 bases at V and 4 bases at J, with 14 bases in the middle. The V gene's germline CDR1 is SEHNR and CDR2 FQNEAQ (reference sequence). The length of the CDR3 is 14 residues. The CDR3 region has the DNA TGTGCCAGCAGCCCTCCGCCATACTTCTATGGCTACACCTTC. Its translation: CASSPPPYFYGYTF.

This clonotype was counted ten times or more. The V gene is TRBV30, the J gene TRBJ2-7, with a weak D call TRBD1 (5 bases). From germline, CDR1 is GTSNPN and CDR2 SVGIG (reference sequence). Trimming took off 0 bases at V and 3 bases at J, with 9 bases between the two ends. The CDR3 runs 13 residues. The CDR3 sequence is CAWSVRGGYEQYF. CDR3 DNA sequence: TGTGCCTGGAGTGTAAGGGGCGGCTACGAGCAGTACTTC.

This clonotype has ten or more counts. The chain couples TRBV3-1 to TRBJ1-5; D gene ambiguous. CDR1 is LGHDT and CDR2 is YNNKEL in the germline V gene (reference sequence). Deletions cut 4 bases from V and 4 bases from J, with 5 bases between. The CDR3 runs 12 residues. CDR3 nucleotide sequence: TGTGCCAGCAGCCTCCCAAATCAGCCCCAGCATTTT. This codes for CASSLPNQPQHF.

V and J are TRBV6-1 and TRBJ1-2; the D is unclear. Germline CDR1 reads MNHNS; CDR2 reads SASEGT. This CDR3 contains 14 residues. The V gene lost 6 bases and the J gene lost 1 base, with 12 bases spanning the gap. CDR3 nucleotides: TGTGCCAGCAGGAGGCAGGACCTTAACTATGGCTACACCTTC. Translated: CASRRQDLNYGYTF.

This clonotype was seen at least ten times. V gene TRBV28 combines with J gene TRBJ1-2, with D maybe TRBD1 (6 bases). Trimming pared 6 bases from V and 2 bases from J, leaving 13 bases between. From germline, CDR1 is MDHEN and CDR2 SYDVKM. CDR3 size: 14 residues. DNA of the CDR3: TGTGCCAGCAGCTTAGGAAGGGGGAACTATGGCTACACCTTC. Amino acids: CASSLGRGNYGYTF.

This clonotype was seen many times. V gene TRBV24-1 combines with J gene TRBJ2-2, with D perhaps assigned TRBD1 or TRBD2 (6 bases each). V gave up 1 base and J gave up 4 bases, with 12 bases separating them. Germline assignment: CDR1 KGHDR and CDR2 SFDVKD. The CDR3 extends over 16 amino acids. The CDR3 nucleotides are TGTGCCACCAGTGATTTTGGCCGGGGGCCCACCGGGGAGCTGTTTTTT. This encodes CATSDFGRGPTGELFF.

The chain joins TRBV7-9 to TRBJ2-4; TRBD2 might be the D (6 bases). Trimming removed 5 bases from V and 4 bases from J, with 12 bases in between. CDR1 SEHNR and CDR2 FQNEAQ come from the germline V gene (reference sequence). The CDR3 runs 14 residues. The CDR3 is CASSARDLKNIQYF. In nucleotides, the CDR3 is TGTGCCAGCAGCGCCCGGGACTTAAAAAACATTCAGTACTTC.